This entry lists 27 T cell receptor beta chains sequenced from one sample in a study of blood T cell repertoires in COVID-19. Profiling relied on immunoSEQ multiplex PCR, and the TCRdb table lists in-frame clones only, not all of them. The sample shows over 65,000 clones, roughly 80% of them seen only once. The sequencing input was peripheral blood. Source of these receptors: a woman aged 40 to 55 with active or convalescent COVID-19.

V gene TRBV5-6 combines with J gene TRBJ2-7; D unclear. V gave up 4 bases and J gave up 0 bases, with 8 bases separating them. The V gene's germline CDR1 is SGHDT and CDR2 YYEEEE. CDR3 length: 13 amino acids. The CDR3 loop reads CASSRLSSYEQYF. CDR3 nucleotides: TGTGCCAGCAGCCGCCTGAGCTCCTACGAGCAGTACTTC.

The genes are TRBV18 and TRBJ2-7, with D perhaps TRBD1 (6 bases). Germline loops: CDR1 KGHSH, CDR2 LQKENI. This CDR3 has 17 residues. V was trimmed by 3 bases and J by 0 bases, leaving 18 bases between them. DNA for the CDR3: TGTGCCAGCTCACCCAACCCCAGGGGACAAAGCTCCTACGAGCAGTACTTC. Translation: CASSPNPRGQSSYEQYF.

The chain employs TRBV6-2 or TRBV6-3 and TRBJ2-3, with a tentative D call TRBD2 (5 bases). This CDR3 is built from 15 residues. V dropped 5 bases and J dropped 2 bases, with 14 bases sitting between them. Germline V lookup: CDR1 MNHEY, CDR2 SVGEGT. CDR3 nucleotides: TGTGCCAGCAGTCTGGTCGGGGAGACCACAGATACGCAGTATTTT. Encoded protein: CASSLVGETTDTQYF.

The V gene is TRBV28, the J gene TRBJ2-5; TRBD2 aligns across 7 bases. V lost 6 bases to trimming and J lost 7 bases; unmatched junction nucleotides: 17. Germline CDR1 is MDHEN and CDR2 is SYDVKM. The CDR3 has 16 residues. The chain's CDR3 is CASRLILAGRGATQYF. In DNA form, the CDR3 reads TGTGCCAGCAGACTGATTTTGGCAGGGAGGGGTGCGACCCAGTACTTC.

The genes are TRBV14 and TRBJ1-4, with 7 nucleotides matching TRBD1. This CDR3 has 12 amino acids. Germline V gene data show CDR1 as SGHDN and CDR2 as FVKESK. Trimming took 9 bases from V and 10 from J; bases not matched to a gene: 8. CDR3 loop: CASQGGVGKLFF. The CDR3 DNA reads TGTGCCAGTCAGGGGGGCGTCGGAAAACTGTTTTTT.

This clone occurred once. The J gene is TRBJ2-2, the V gene TRBV2; D is perhaps TRBD1 (6 bases). Trimming removed 6 bases from V and 4 bases from J, with 9 bases in between. CDR1 and CDR2 from the germline V gene are SNHLY and FYNNEI. CDR3 size: 13 residues. The CDR3 region has the DNA TGTGCCAGCAGCCAACAGGGCACCGGGGAGCTGTTTTTT. Its protein is CASSQQGTGELFF.

This rearrangement joins TRBV5-1 to TRBJ1-2, with unresolved D. Deletions cut 4 bases from V and 1 base from J, with 17 bases between. The CDR3 extends over 16 amino acids. The germline V gene has CDR1 SGHRS and CDR2 YFSETQ. The CDR3 coding sequence is TGCGCCAGCAGCCTCGGTGCAGGTCCCTTTAACTATGGCTACACCTTC. This codes for CASSLGAGPFNYGYTF.

The gene calls are TRBV7-6 and TRBJ2-7; D is ambiguous. Germline-derived CDR1 and CDR2 are SGHVS and FNYEAQ. The CDR3 is made up of 15 amino acids. Deletions cut 1 base from V and 4 bases from J, with 14 bases between. CDR3 nucleotides: TGTGCCAGCAGCTTAGACCCGTCCACTCTTTACGAGCAGTACTTC. Amino acids: CASSLDPSTLYEQYF.

The gene calls are TRBV7-9 and TRBJ2-3; 7 nucleotides agree with TRBD2. Unmatched junction bases numbered 6, after V lost 0 bases and J lost 3 bases. Germline lookup yields CDR1 SEHNR and CDR2 FQNEAQ (reference sequence). The CDR3 sequence is 16 residues long. CDR3 loop: CASSLAPIAGTDTQYF. As DNA, the CDR3 is TGTGCCAGCAGCTTAGCGCCAATAGCGGGTACAGATACGCAGTATTTT.

The gene calls are TRBV27 and TRBJ2-5; no definite D call. The CDR3 is 12 amino acids. Germline-derived CDR1 and CDR2 are MNHEY and SMNVEV (reference sequence). V dropped 5 bases and J dropped 1 base, with 5 bases sitting between them. For the CDR3, the DNA is TGTGCCAGCAGTGCTAGCCAAGAGACCCAGTACTTC. Translated, it gives CASSASQETQYF.

The V gene is TRBV7-3, the J gene TRBJ2-3, with 9 bases lining up with TRBD2. Trimming took 1 base from V and 0 from J; bases not matched to a gene: 20. This CDR3 is built from 22 residues. The germline V gene encodes CDR1 SGHTA and CDR2 FQGTGA. CDR3: CASSLKRLRGGFPYASTDTQYF. In DNA form, the CDR3 reads TGTGCCAGCAGCTTAAAGCGCCTGCGGGGGGGCTTCCCTTACGCGAGCACAGATACGCAGTATTTT.

The gene calls are TRBV19 and TRBJ2-5; TRBD1 aligns across 9 bases. The CDR3 runs to 14 residues. Trimming at V came to 4 bases and at J to 4 bases, leaving 4 bases not matched to a gene. The germline V gene encodes CDR1 LNHDA and CDR2 SQIVND (reference sequence). This CDR3 is CASSTGTGSETQYF. Written as DNA, the CDR3 is TGTGCCAGTAGTACCGGGACAGGGTCAGAGACCCAGTACTTC.

The rearrangement uses TRBV19 and TRBJ2-1, with 10 bases lining up with TRBD2. J lost 6 bases, V lost 11 bases, and 10 bases had no gene match. Germline V gene sequence: CDR1 LNHDA, CDR2 SQIVND (reference sequence). CDR3 length: 14 residues. CDR3 nucleotide sequence: TGTGCCGGTCGAATAGCGGGAGGTCTCAATGAGCAGTTCTTC. It translates to CAGRIAGGLNEQFF.

This clone occurred a few times. The rearrangement uses TRBV13 and TRBJ1-6; TRBD1 agrees at 7 bases. Germline CDR1 reads PRHDT; CDR2 reads FYEKMQ (reference sequence). The CDR3 totals 16 residues. V was pared by 5 bases and J by 4 bases, with 8 bases of the junction left unmatched. The CDR3 sequence is CASSTRQGGYNSPLHF. The CDR3 nucleotides read TGTGCCAGCAGCACCCGACAGGGTGGTTATAATTCACCCCTCCACTTT.

The rearrangement joins TRBV2 to TRBJ1-2; D gene ambiguous. Germline CDR1 reads SNHLY; CDR2 reads FYNNEI. This CDR3 has 15 residues. The V gene lost 2 bases and the J gene lost 8 bases, with 18 bases spanning the gap. The DNA of the CDR3 is TGTGCCAGCAGTGAATTCGGGATTTCGCGGGAGGGCTACACCTTC. Its protein product is CASSEFGISREGYTF.

This clone was counted only a few times. The rearrangement uses TRBV11-1 and TRBJ1-2; TRBD1 might be the D (6 bases). Germline V gene sequence: CDR1 SGHAT, CDR2 FQDESV (reference sequence). Trimming left V 3 bases short and J 6 bases short, with 14 bases between. The CDR3 has 14 residues. This chain's CDR3 is CASSLGTGPHGYTF. CDR3 bases: TGTGCCAGCAGCTTGGGAACAGGGCCTCATGGCTACACCTTC.

This rearrangement joins TRBV5-4 to TRBJ2-3; 8 nucleotides line up with TRBD2. This CDR3 contains 16 residues. Losses at the gene ends were 1 base for V and 2 bases for J; bases not matched to a gene: 6. Per germline, CDR1 SGHNT and CDR2 YYREEE (reference sequence). This CDR3 reads CASSLTSGGFTDTQYF. CDR3 nucleotides: TGTGCCAGCAGCTTGACTAGCGGAGGTTTCACAGATACGCAGTATTTT.

CDR3 in amino acids: CASSLVGAREQYF. The CDR3 nucleotides are TGTGCCAGCAGCTTAGTCGGAGCGCGGGAGCAGTACTTC. The gene calls are TRBV11-2 and TRBJ2-7; D remains unclear. V was pared by 1 base and J by 7 bases, with 11 bases between. CDR3 length equals 13 residues. Germline-derived CDR1 and CDR2 are SGHAT and FQNNGV.

The chain has TRBV19 and TRBJ1-4; D is perhaps TRBD1 (6 bases). The CDR3 sequence is 13 residues long. The germline V gene encodes CDR1 LNHDA and CDR2 SQIVND (reference sequence). Between the trimmed V and J ends, which lost 10 bases and 7 bases, there was a span of 16 bases. CDR3 nucleotides: TGTGCCACCCAGGGTATAGGGGGTGAAAAACTGTTTTTT. Encoded protein: CATQGIGGEKLFF.

V is TRBV2 and J is TRBJ1-2, with 8 bases fitting TRBD1. From germline, CDR1 is SNHLY and CDR2 FYNNEI. After removal of 8 bases from V and 3 bases from J, the junction contained 11 bases not matched to a gene. This CDR3 is 15 amino acids long. The CDR3 DNA reads as TGTGCCAGCCACCCTCGTTCGACAGGGGACTATGGCTACACCTTC. Amino acids: CASHPRSTGDYGYTF. The full variable domain, with the rest looked up from reference TRBV2 and TRBJ1-2, is EPEVTQTPSHQVTQMGQEVILRCVPISNHLYFYWYRQILGQKVEFLVSFYNNEISEKSEIFDDQFSVERPDGSNFTLKIRSTKLEDSAMYFCASHPRSTGDYGYTFGSGTRLTVV.

This chain links TRBV11-3 with TRBJ2-7; 8 bases fit TRBD1. This CDR3 is built from 11 residues. V shed 8 bases and J 7 bases; nucleotides not matched to a gene: 4. The germline CDR1 and CDR2 sequences are SGHNT and YENEEA. CDR3 loop: CASQGAGEQYF. The CDR3 coding sequence is TGTGCCAGCCAGGGGGCGGGTGAGCAGTACTTC.

This chain joins TRBV18 and TRBJ2-1; 7 bases map to TRBD2. Losses at the gene ends were 5 bases for V and 0 bases for J; bases not matched to a gene: 4. The CDR3 extends over 15 amino acids. The germline CDR1 and CDR2 sequences are KGHSH and LQKENI. DNA of the CDR3: TGTGCCAGCTCATTTCTAGCGGACTCCTACAATGAGCAGTTCTTC. It yields the protein CASSFLADSYNEQFF.

V usage is TRBV2 and J usage is TRBJ2-7, with 8 nucleotides matching TRBD1. V shed 6 bases, J shed 7 bases, and the junction held 8 bases outside the gene matches. The germline V gene encodes CDR1 SNHLY and CDR2 FYNNEI. The CDR3 length is 13 residues. The CDR3 here is CASRAWTGIEQYF. The CDR3 DNA reads as TGTGCCAGCAGAGCCTGGACAGGGATTGAGCAGTACTTC. Full variable domain (missing parts from reference TRBV2 and TRBJ2-7): EPEVTQTPSHQVTQMGQEVILRCVPISNHLYFYWYRQILGQKVEFLVSFYNNEISEKSEIFDDQFSVERPDGSNFTLKIRSTKLEDSAMYFCASRAWTGIEQYFGPGTRLTVT.

This chain connects TRBV7-6 to TRBJ1-2; 8 positions agree with TRBD1. The CDR3 runs to 19 residues. The germline V gene encodes CDR1 SGHVS and CDR2 FNYEAQ. J lost 0 bases, V lost 0 bases, and 12 bases had no gene match. The CDR3 coding sequence is TGTGCCAGCAGCTTAGCCCCTCCAGGGCGGACAGGGACTAACTATGGCTACACCTTC. Protein product: CASSLAPPGRTGTNYGYTF.

The J gene is TRBJ1-2, the V gene TRBV11-2, with a possible D match to TRBD1 (5 bases). The CDR3 runs to 14 residues. CDR1 SGHAT and CDR2 FQNNGV come from the germline V gene. V was shortened by 5 bases and J by 5 bases, with 15 bases between the two germline ends. The CDR3 spells CASSPTGGGYGYTF. For the CDR3, the DNA is TGTGCCAGCAGCCCGACGGGGGGGGGATATGGCTACACCTTC.

The chain employs TRBV12-5 and TRBJ1-3; 7 bases are shared with TRBD1. Germline-derived CDR1 and CDR2 are LGHNT and FRNRAP. This CDR3 comprises 15 residues. Germline trimming cut 5 bases from V and 4 bases from J; bases unmatched to any gene: 8. DNA of the CDR3: TGTGCTAGTGGTGGGGCGGGACAGAGGGGAAACACCATATATTTT. It translates to CASGGAGQRGNTIYF.

The rearrangement uses TRBV28 and TRBJ2-1, with TRBD1 identical over 7 bases. Per the germline V gene, CDR1 is MDHEN and CDR2 is SYDVKM. The V segment lost 1 base and the J segment 9 bases; nucleotides outside the gene matches: 6. This CDR3 is 14 amino acids long. Here the CDR3 DNA reads TGTGCCAGCAGTTTATCTCAGGGGGTTGGTGAGCAGTTCTTC. Its protein is CASSLSQGVGEQFF.